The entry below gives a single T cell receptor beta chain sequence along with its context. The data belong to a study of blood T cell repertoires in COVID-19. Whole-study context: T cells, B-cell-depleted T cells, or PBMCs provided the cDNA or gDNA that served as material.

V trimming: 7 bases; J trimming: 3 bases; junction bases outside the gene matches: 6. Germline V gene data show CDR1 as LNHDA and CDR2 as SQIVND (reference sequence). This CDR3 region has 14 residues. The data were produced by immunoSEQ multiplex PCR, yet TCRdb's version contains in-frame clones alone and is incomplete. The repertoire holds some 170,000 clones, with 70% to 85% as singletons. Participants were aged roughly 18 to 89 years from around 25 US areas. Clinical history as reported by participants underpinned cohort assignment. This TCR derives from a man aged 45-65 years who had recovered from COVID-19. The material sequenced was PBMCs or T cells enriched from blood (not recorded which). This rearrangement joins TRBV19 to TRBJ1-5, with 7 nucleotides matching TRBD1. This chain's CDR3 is CASNLGQDNQPQHF. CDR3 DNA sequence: TGTGCCAGTAACTTAGGACAGGACAATCAGCCCCAGCATTTT.